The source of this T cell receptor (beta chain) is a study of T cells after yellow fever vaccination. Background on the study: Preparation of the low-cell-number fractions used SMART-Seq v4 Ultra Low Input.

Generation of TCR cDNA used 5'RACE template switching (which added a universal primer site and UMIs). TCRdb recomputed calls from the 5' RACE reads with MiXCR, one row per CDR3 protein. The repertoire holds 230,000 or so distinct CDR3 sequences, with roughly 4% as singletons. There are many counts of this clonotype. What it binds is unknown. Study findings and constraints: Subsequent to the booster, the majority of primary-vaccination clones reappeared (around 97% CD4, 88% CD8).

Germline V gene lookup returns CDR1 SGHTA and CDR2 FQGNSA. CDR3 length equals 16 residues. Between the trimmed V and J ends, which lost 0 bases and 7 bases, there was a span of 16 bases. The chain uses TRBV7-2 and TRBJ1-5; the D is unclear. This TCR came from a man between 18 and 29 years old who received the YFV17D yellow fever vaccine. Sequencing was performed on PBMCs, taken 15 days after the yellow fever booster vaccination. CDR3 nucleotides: TGTGCCAGCAGCTTAGCGATTTCGGGGTTGAGCCAGCCCCAGCATTTT. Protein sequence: CASSLAISGLSQPQHF.